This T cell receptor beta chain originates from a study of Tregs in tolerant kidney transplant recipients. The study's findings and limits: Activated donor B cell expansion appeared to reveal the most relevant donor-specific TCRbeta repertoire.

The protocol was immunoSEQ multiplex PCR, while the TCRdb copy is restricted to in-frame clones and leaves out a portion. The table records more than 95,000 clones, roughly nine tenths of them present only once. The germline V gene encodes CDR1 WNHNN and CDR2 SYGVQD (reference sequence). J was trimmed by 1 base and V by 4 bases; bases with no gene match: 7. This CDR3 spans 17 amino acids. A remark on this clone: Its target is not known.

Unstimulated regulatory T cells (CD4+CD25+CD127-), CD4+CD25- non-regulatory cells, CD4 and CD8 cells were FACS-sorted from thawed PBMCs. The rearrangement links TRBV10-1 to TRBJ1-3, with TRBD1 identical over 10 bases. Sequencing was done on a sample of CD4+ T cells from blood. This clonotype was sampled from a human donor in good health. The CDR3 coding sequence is TGCGCCAGCAGTGGCCCCGGGACAGGGGCGTCTGGAAACACCATATATTTT. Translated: CASSGPGTGASGNTIYF.